These T cell receptor beta chains were read from a single sample in a study of T cells after yellow fever vaccination. TCRdb reprocessed the 5' RACE reads with MiXCR, giving one entry per CDR3 protein. Of a few hundred thousand distinct CDR3 sequences in the sample, less than 9% were seen once. Sequencing was performed on CD4+ T cells sorted from PBMCs, taken 15 days after the yellow fever booster vaccination. All receptors derive from a man aged 25 to 40 who received the YFV17D yellow fever vaccine. Both conserved end residues are part of each CDR3. A D gene is named only where the DNA matches it firmly. Clone size appears in some rows only: once, few, many, or a class for an expanded clone.

abundance	d_gene	v_gene	j_gene	CDR3aa	CDR3nt
many	-	TRBV5-1	TRBJ2-1	CASGRGGYNEQFF	TGCGCCAGCGGCCGTGGGGGATACAATGAGCAGTTCTTC
-	TRBD2	TRBV20-1	TRBJ2-5	CSVAGLVQETQYF	TGCAGTGTTGCGGGACTAGTGCAAGAGACCCAGTACTTC
-	-	TRBV14	TRBJ2-7	CASSQGSSGPYEQYF	TGTGCCAGCAGCCAGGGATCAAGCGGACCCTACGAGCAGTACTTC
few	-	TRBV18	TRBJ2-7	CASSPIGVMGEQYF	TGTGCCAGCTCCCCCATTGGGGTAATGGGCGAGCAGTACTTC
few	TRBD1	TRBV5-4	TRBJ2-3	CASSLFKGQGEDTQYF	TGTGCCAGCAGCTTGTTTAAGGGGCAGGGGGAGGATACGCAGTATTTT
-	TRBD2	TRBV6-5	TRBJ2-3	CASSYSTSGSPDTQYF	TGTGCCAGCAGTTACTCGACTAGCGGGAGTCCAGATACGCAGTATTTT
-	TRBD2	TRBV2	TRBJ2-1	CTCCHRGQREGLLYEQFF	TGTACCTGCTGTCATAGGGGCCAGCGGGAGGGTCTTCTGTATGAGCAGTTCTTC
-	-	TRBV5-8	TRBJ2-7	CASNQLREQYF	TGTGCCAGCAACCAGTTACGAGAGCAGTACTTC
many	-	TRBV29-1	TRBJ2-1	CSVLARSYNEQFF	TGCAGCGTTTTAGCCCGATCCTACAATGAGCAGTTCTTC
few	-	TRBV21-1	TRBJ2-7	CASSLPLLAGLEQYF	TGTGCCAGCAGCCTTCCTTTACTAGCGGGACTCGAGCAGTACTTC
few	-	TRBV20-1	TRBJ1-5	CSASPGRANQPQHF	TGCAGTGCTAGCCCCGGGAGGGCCAATCAGCCCCAGCATTTT
-	-	TRBV9	TRBJ2-7	CASSVEPTSLSYEQYF	TGTGCCAGCAGCGTAGAGCCGACTAGTCTCTCCTACGAGCAGTACTTC
many	TRBD2	TRBV4-3	TRBJ2-3	CASSQVLPGTSGTDTQYF	TGCGCCAGCAGCCAAGTTTTACCCGGGACTAGCGGAACAGATACGCAGTATTTT
-	-	TRBV11-2	TRBJ2-7	CASSTIQDYEQYF	TGTGCCAGCAGCACAATACAGGACTACGAGCAGTACTTC
few	TRBD1	TRBV20-1	TRBJ1-5	CSASEQGDQPQHF	TGCAGTGCTAGTGAACAGGGGGATCAGCCCCAGCATTTT
many	TRBD2	TRBV7-9	TRBJ2-1	CASSPGLAGLFF	TGTGCCAGCAGCCCGGGACTAGCGGGGCTGTTCTTC
-	-	TRBV5-4	TRBJ2-5	CASSSSGAEETQYF	TGTGCCAGCAGCTCTTCGGGGGCGGAAGAGACCCAGTACTTC
few	-	TRBV20-1	TRBJ2-1	CSARVAAEQFF	TGCAGTGCTAGAGTGGCGGCTGAGCAGTTCTTC
many	TRBD2	TRBV29-1	TRBJ2-2	CSVRLAGNTGELFF	TGCAGCGTGAGACTAGCGGGGAACACCGGGGAGCTGTTTTTT
-	-	TRBV6-5	TRBJ1-2	CANGSGQNYGYTF	TGTGCCAACGGCAGTGGACAGAACTATGGCTACACCTTC
few	TRBD2	TRBV10-3	TRBJ2-3	CAISDIAGGAPGTDTQYF	TGTGCCATCAGTGATATCGCGGGGGGGGCACCAGGCACAGATACGCAGTATTTT
few	TRBD1	TRBV3-1	TRBJ2-6	CASGTQGPGANVLTF	TGTGCCAGCGGAACACAGGGGCCTGGGGCCAACGTCCTGACTTTC
-	-	TRBV28	TRBJ1-6	CASNKRGTYNSPLHF	TGTGCCAGCAACAAAAGGGGTACCTATAATTCACCCCTCCACTTT
-	-	TRBV4-3	TRBJ2-3	CASSQDPWRAGSFTDTQYF	TGCGCCAGCAGCCAAGATCCGTGGCGAGCGGGTTCCTTCACAGATACGCAGTATTTT
few	-	TRBV11-2	TRBJ2-4	CASSFERTVRNIQYF	TGTGCCAGCAGCTTTGAGAGGACAGTCCGGAACATTCAGTACTTC
few	TRBD1	TRBV12-3/TRBV12-4	TRBJ2-7	CASSSNSGGYEQYF	TGTGCCAGCAGTTCTAACTCAGGGGGCTACGAGCAGTACTTC
many	-	TRBV27	TRBJ1-4	CASSLGTTLGKLFF	TGTGCCAGCAGTTTGGGGACGACCCTAGGAAAACTGTTTTTT
-	-	TRBV11-2	TRBJ2-2	CASSFSYSVVGELFF	TGTGCCAGCAGCTTCTCTTACAGCGTCGTCGGGGAGCTGTTTTTT
-	-	TRBV6-2/TRBV6-3	TRBJ2-1	CASSFPGVGEQFF	TGTGCCAGCAGTTTCCCGGGGGTAGGTGAGCAGTTCTTC